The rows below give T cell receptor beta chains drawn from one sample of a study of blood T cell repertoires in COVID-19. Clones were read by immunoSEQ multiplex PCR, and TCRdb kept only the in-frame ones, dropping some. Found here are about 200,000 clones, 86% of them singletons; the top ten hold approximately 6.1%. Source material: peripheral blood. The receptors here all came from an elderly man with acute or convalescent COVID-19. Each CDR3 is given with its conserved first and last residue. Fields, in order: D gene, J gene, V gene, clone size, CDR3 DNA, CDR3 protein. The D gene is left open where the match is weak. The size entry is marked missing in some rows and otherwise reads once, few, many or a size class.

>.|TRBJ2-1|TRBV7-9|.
TGTGCCAGCAGCTCCTTGTTGAATGAGCAGTTCTTC
CASSSLLNEQFF
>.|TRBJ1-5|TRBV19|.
TGTGCCAGTAGTATTCGGGGGGAGCAGCCCCAGCATTTT
CASSIRGEQPQHF
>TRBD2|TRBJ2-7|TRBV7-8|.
TGTGCCAGCAGCTTAAGCGTACTAGCGGCTACTCACGAGCAGTACTTC
CASSLSVLAATHEQYF
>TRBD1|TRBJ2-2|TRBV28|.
TGTGCCAGCAGTTTGCGGACAGGGAACACCGGGGAGCTGTTTTTT
CASSLRTGNTGELFF
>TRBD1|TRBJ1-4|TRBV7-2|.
TGTGCCAGCAGCTTAGGGGGACAGCCAAATGAAAAACTGTTTTTT
CASSLGGQPNEKLFF
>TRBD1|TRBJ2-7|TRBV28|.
TGTGCCAGCAGTTTACCTACAGGGGGCGCGTTCGAGCAGTACTTC
CASSLPTGGAFEQYF
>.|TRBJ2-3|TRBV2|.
TGTGCCAGCAGGGGGACAAACCAGGGCACAGATACGCAGTATTTT
CASRGTNQGTDTQYF
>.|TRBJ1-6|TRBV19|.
TGTGCCAGTAGTATACGAGAGTATAATTCACCCCTCCACTTT
CASSIREYNSPLHF
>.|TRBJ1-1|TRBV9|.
TGTGCCAGCAGCGTAGGCGATCGGGGGGACCCTGAAGCTTTCTTT
CASSVGDRGDPEAFF
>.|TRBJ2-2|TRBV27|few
TGTGCCAGCACCACCCCGCCAGATGGGGAGCTGTTTTTT
CASTTPPDGELFF
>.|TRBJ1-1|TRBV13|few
TGTGCCAGCAGCTTTTACCTCGAGTCTGAAGCTTTCTTT
CASSFYLESEAFF
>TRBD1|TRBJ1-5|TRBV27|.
TGTGCCAGCAAATTCTACCCCGGTACAGGGGCTGATCAGCCCCAGCATTTT
CASKFYPGTGADQPQHF
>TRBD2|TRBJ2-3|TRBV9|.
TGTGCCAGCAGCGCCGGGACTAGCGGGAGTTTTACGCAGTATTTT
CASSAGTSGSFTQYF
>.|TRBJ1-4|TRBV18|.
TGTGCCAGCTCAAGTCCGCAGGGACTTCTGTCTAATGAAAAACTGTTTTTT
CASSSPQGLLSNEKLFF
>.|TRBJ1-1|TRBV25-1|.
TGTGCCAGCAGTGAACTGACAGGCCTGAACACTGAAGCTTTCTTT
CASSELTGLNTEAFF
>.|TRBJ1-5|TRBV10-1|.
TGCGCCAGCAGGTCAACTGTCTACAATCAGCCCCAGCATTTT
CASRSTVYNQPQHF
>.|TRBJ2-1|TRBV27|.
TGTGCCAGCAGCCCTGACATAATCTCCTACAATGAGCAGTTCTTC
CASSPDIISYNEQFF
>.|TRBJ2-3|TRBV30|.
TGTGCCACTAGGGTCGGGTTCCCAGATACGCAGTATTTT
CATRVGFPDTQYF
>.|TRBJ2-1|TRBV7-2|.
TGTGCCAGCAGCTTAGTAAGAGGGTTAAATGAGCAGTTCTTC
CASSLVRGLNEQFF
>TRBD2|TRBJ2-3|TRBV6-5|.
TGTGCCAGCAGTTTAGCGGGAAGGGGCACAGATACGCAGTATTTT
CASSLAGRGTDTQYF
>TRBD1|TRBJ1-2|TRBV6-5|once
TGTGCCAGCAGTTACAAGGGGACAGGGGGCGGCTACACCTTC
CASSYKGTGGGYTF
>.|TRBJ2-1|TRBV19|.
TGTGCCAGTAGTATAGAGGGGGGGCGGTCCTACAATGAGCAGTTCTTC
CASSIEGGRSYNEQFF
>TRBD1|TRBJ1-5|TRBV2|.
TGTGCCAGCAGGGAGGGACAGGTTGGACGTCGGCCCCAGCATTTT
CASREGQVGRRPQHF
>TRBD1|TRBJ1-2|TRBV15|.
TGTGCCACCAGCAGAGGATCAGGACAGGGCCAGGGCTACACCTTC
CATSRGSGQGQGYTF
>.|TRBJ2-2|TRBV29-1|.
TGCAGCGTCGCGCGAGATAGCCAAGAGCTGTTTTTT
CSVARDSQELFF
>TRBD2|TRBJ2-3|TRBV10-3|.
TGTGCCATCAAACGGGAGGAGGGGCTAGATACGCAGTATTTT
CAIKREEGLDTQYF
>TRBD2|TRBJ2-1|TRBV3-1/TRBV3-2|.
TGTGCCAGCAGCCAAGATTTGGGGGCTAGCGGGAGTAGGAATGAGCAGTTCTTC
CASSQDLGASGSRNEQFF
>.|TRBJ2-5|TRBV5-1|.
TGCGCCAGCAGCTTAGTGGGAGCCCCCCAAGAGACCCAGTACTTC
CASSLVGAPQETQYF
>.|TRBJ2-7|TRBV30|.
TGTGCCTGGAGTCGAGGGACAAACGAGCAGTACTTC
CAWSRGTNEQYF
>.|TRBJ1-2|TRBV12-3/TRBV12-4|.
TGTGCCAGCAGTTTAAATATGAACTATGGCTACACCTTC
CASSLNMNYGYTF
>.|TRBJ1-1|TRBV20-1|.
TGCAGTGCAGGGGAGGGCACTGAAGCTTTCTTT
CSAGEGTEAFF
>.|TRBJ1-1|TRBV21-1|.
TGTGCCAGCAGCAAGGGTTCGAGGGAGCAGGCTGAAGCTTTCTTT
CASSKGSREQAEAFF
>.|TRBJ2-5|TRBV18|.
TGTGCCAGCTCAGTAGTGAGCGACGGCTTCCAAGAGACCCAGTACTTC
CASSVVSDGFQETQYF
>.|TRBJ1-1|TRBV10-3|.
TGTGCCATCGGGGCAGGTAACACTGAAGCTTTCTTT
CAIGAGNTEAFF
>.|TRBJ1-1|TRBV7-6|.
TGTGCCAGCAGCCGAATACCGGGAGCGGAAGGCACTGAAGCTTTCTTT
CASSRIPGAEGTEAFF
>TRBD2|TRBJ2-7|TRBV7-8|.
TGTGCCAGCAGCTTAGTAATCACTAGCGGGAACTACGAGCAGTACTTC
CASSLVITSGNYEQYF
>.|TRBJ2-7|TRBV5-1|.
TGCGCCAGCAGCCACACTAGCTACGAGCAGTACTTC
CASSHTSYEQYF
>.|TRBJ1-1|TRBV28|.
TGTGCCAGCAGTCCCTACTCCCAGGGGAACACTGAAGCTTTCTTT
CASSPYSQGNTEAFF
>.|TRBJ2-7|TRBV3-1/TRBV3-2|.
TGTGCCAGCAGCCAAGGAGGGAGAGTGGCCGAGCAGTACTTC
CASSQGGRVAEQYF
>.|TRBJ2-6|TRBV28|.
TGTGCCAGCCTCTCTGGGGCCAACGTCCTGACTTTC
CASLSGANVLTF
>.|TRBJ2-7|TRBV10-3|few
TGTGCCATCAGTGAGGGGGCCGGCAGGGGATACGAGCAGTACTTC
CAISEGAGRGYEQYF
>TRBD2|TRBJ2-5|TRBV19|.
TGTGCCAGTAGTATTGGACTAGCGGTATCACAAGAGACCCAGTACTTC
CASSIGLAVSQETQYF
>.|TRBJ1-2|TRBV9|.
TGTGCCAGCAGCGTAACCCCCCCGGGAGGTGTGAATGGCTACACCTTC
CASSVTPPGGVNGYTF
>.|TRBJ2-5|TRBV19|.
TGTGCCAGTAGTTCCTCCTCGGGGGAGACCCAGTACTTC
CASSSSSGETQYF
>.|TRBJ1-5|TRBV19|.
TGTGCCAGTAGTATTACGGGCAATCAGCCCCAGCATTTT
CASSITGNQPQHF
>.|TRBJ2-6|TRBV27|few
TGTGCCAGCAGTTTAAATGTCGGTAGATACTCTGGGGCCAACGTCCTGACTTTC
CASSLNVGRYSGANVLTF
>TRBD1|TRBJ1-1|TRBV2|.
TGTGCCAGCACACTCGTGGGACAGGGTGAAGCTTTCTTT
CASTLVGQGEAFF
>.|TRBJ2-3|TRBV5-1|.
TGCGCCAGCAGCCCCGGACATGCCGCGGAAGATACGCAGTATTTT
CASSPGHAAEDTQYF
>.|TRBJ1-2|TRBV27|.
TGTGCCAGCAGCCAGGGCTATGGCTACACCTTC
CASSQGYGYTF
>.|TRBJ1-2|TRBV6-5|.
TGTGCCAGCAGGGGACGGGGGGTTCATGGCTACACCTTC
CASRGRGVHGYTF
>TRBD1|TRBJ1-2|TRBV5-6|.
TGTGCCAGCAGCATGGACAGGAACTATGGCTACACCTTC
CASSMDRNYGYTF
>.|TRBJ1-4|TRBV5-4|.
TGTGCCAGCAGCTTGGGGCCTAATGAAAAACTGTTTTTT
CASSLGPNEKLFF
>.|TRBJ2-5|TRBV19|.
TGTGCCAGTAGCCCTAGCGTAACCCACCAAGAGACCCAGTACTTC
CASSPSVTHQETQYF
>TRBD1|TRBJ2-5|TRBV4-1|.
TGCGCCAGCAGCCCTTCAGGACAGGTTCGGGAGACCCAGTACTTC
CASSPSGQVRETQYF